The 20 T cell receptor beta chains in this list originate from one sample, sequenced in a study of beta chain features in type 1 diabetes (dated by TCRdb to the late 2010s). Library prep was done by the immunoSEQ multiplex PCR assay. The High Capacity cDNA Reverse Transcription Kit was used to reverse transcribe all of the isolated RNA, meaning that expressed TCRB transcripts were what got sequenced. Sourced from immuneACCESS, this table was stored by TCRdb with only in-frame sequences that have V and J called. A share of the clones is absent; for the studies checked, an unresolved V gene accounts for under half, and the remainder has no known explanation. The sample includes under 200,000 clones, with 6.5% to 8.5% observed a single time. The ten most abundant clones make up approximately 0.54% of the sample. Broader findings and caveats from the paper: A moderate but significant shortening of TCRB CDR3 length was observed in type 1 diabetes patients in all four CD4+ subsets.

These receptors' antigens are unknown. The specimen sequenced was central memory CD4+ T cells from blood. These receptors all stem from a woman aged 18-35 years with type 1 diabetes.

This clone appeared a few times. V gene TRBV30 combines with J gene TRBJ2-3, with TRBD2 matching 8 bases. Germline values: CDR1 GTSNPN, CDR2 SVGIG (reference sequence). The CDR3 spans 15 residues. Trimming cost V 1 base and J 0 bases; bases outside gene matches: 3. CDR3 in DNA: TGTGCCTGGAGTGGATCGGGAGGGAGCACAGATACGCAGTATTTT. It translates to CAWSGSGGSTDTQYF.

The table lists this clone with a few counts. The J gene is TRBJ2-2, the V gene TRBV7-2, with no clear D. Per the germline V gene, CDR1 is SGHTA and CDR2 is FQGNSA. Trimming left V 0 bases short and J 4 bases short, with 6 bases between. The CDR3 extends over 14 amino acids. The chain's CDR3 is CASSLAEITGELFF. The CDR3 DNA reads as TGTGCCAGCAGCTTAGCTGAGATCACCGGGGAGCTGTTTTTT.

This clone was seen a handful of times. The chain recombines TRBV20-1 with TRBJ2-4; D call uncertain. Germline CDR1 and CDR2: DFQATT and SNEGSKA (reference sequence). V was trimmed by 1 base and J by 6 bases, leaving 4 bases between them. This CDR3 has 11 amino acids. Here the CDR3 reads CSARGRNIQYF. The CDR3 coding sequence is TGCAGTGCTAGAGGGAGAAACATTCAGTACTTC.

This clone was observed a few times. V gene TRBV6-5 combines with J gene TRBJ2-7; weak D call: TRBD1 (6 bases). V lost 4 bases to trimming and J lost 6 bases, with 16 bases between them. CDR1 MNHEY and CDR2 SVGAGI come from the germline V gene. CDR3 length equals 14 residues. In nucleotides, the CDR3 is TGTGCCAGCAGTTTCACCGCCGTGGGGGCCGAGCAGTACTTC. The encoded protein is CASSFTAVGAEQYF.

This chain connects TRBV6-5 to TRBJ2-1; D perhaps matches TRBD1 (6 bases). The germline V and J ends were trimmed by 6 bases and 10 bases, with 10 bases remaining between them. The CDR3 loop spans 11 amino acids. Looked up from germline, CDR1 is MNHEY and CDR2 is SVGAGI. The CDR3 region is CASSQDREQFF. CDR3 nucleotides: TGTGCCAGCAGCCAAGACAGGGAGCAGTTCTTC.

This chain uses TRBV30 with TRBJ1-2; tentatively, D is TRBD1 (6 bases). The CDR3 runs 14 residues. Trimming shortened V by 1 base and J by 4 bases, and 13 bases separated the two germline ends. CDR1 and CDR2 from the germline V gene are GTSNPN and SVGIG (reference sequence). DNA for the CDR3: TGTGCCTGGAGTGAAACAGGGTCTTTCTATGGCTACACCTTC. As protein: CAWSETGSFYGYTF.

This clone occurred a few times. This rearrangement joins TRBV7-2 to TRBJ1-1; 7 bases match TRBD1. Trimming took 1 base from V and 6 from J; bases not matched to a gene: 8. The CDR3 has 15 residues. From germline, CDR1 is SGHTA and CDR2 FQGNSA. The CDR3, as DNA: TGTGCCAGCAGCTTAGATAGGGTCAGGGGGGCTGAAGCTTTCTTT. It is translated as CASSLDRVRGAEAFF. The variable domain in full, completed from reference TRBV7-2 and TRBJ1-1, reads GAGVSQSPSNKVTEKGKDVELRCDPISGHTALYWYRQSLGQGLEFLIYFQGNSAPDKSGLPSDRFSAERTGGSVSTLTIQRTQQEDSAVYLCASSLDRVRGAEAFFGQGTRLTVV.

This clone came up a few times. The genes are TRBV5-6 and TRBJ2-2; 9 bases match TRBD1. V dropped 4 bases and J dropped 4; count of bases not matched to a gene: 8. Per the germline V gene, CDR1 is SGHDT and CDR2 is YYEEEE. The CDR3 has 16 amino acids. In nucleotides, the CDR3 is TGTGCCAGCAGCCCGGACAGGGGAGGTGGCACCGGGGAGCTGTTTTTT. Translated: CASSPDRGGGTGELFF.

This clone occurred a few times. The chain combines TRBV9 with TRBJ1-1; no clear D. This CDR3 comprises 17 residues. Germline V lookup: CDR1 SGDLS, CDR2 YYNGEE. The V gene lost 0 bases and the J gene lost 1 base, with 16 bases spanning the gap. CDR3 in amino acids: CASSVGVVGKTNTEAFF. The CDR3 DNA reads TGTGCCAGCAGCGTAGGAGTAGTCGGGAAAACGAACACTGAAGCTTTCTTT.

The rearrangement links TRBV7-9 to TRBJ1-2, with D tentatively TRBD1 (5 bases). Germline CDR1 reads SEHNR; CDR2 reads FQNEAQ (reference sequence). Trimming left V 0 bases short and J 0 bases short, with 8 bases between. The CDR3 consists of 15 residues. CDR3 loop: CASSLAGGTNYGYTF. As DNA, the CDR3 is TGTGCCAGCAGCTTAGCGGGGGGAACTAACTATGGCTACACCTTC.

V usage is TRBV4-3 and J usage is TRBJ2-7; 8 nucleotides line up with TRBD2. The germline CDR1 and CDR2 sequences are LGHNA and YSLEER. V shed 3 bases, J shed 6 bases, and the junction held 10 bases outside the gene matches. The CDR3 is 15 amino acids. The CDR3 DNA reads TGCGCCAGCAGCCAGGCCGGGACTAGGTTAGGCGAGCAGTACTTC. It specifies CASSQAGTRLGEQYF.

This clone was detected only a few times. The rearrangement uses TRBV10-3 and TRBJ1-6; 10 bases are shared with TRBD1. V trimming: 8 bases; J trimming: 5 bases; junction bases outside the gene matches: 9. The CDR3 consists of 16 residues. Germline CDR1 is ENHRY and CDR2 is SYGVKD. The CDR3 protein is CAIRQGAASDNSPLHF. Written as DNA, the CDR3 is TGTGCCATCCGACAGGGGGCCGCTAGTGATAATTCACCCCTCCACTTT.

In its sample, this clone was seen many times. CDR3 coding DNA: TGTGCCAGTAGTATAGTGGGGACAGGGAACATTCAGTACTTC. Its translation is CASSIVGTGNIQYF. This rearrangement joins TRBV19 to TRBJ2-4; 9 nucleotides match TRBD1. This CDR3 has 14 amino acids. CDR1 and CDR2 from the germline V gene are LNHDA and SQIVND (reference sequence). The ends lost 1 base at V and 7 bases at J; junction bases unmatched: 2. The full variable domain, with the rest looked up from reference TRBV19 and TRBJ2-4, is DGGITQSPKYLFRKEGQNVTLSCEQNLNHDAMYWYRQDPGQGLRLIYYSQIVNDFQKGDIAEGYSVSREKKESFPLTVTSAQKNPTAFYLCASSIVGTGNIQYFGAGTRLSVL.

This chain links TRBV25-1 with TRBJ2-7, with 9 bases aligning to TRBD1. Unmatched junction bases numbered 8, after V lost 4 bases and J lost 7 bases. This CDR3 contains 14 residues. CDR1 MGHDK and CDR2 SYGVNS come from the germline V gene. The CDR3 here is CASSGGQGPREQYF. Written as DNA, the CDR3 is TGTGCCAGCAGTGGTGGACAGGGGCCTAGAGAGCAGTACTTC.

This chain uses TRBV7-2 with TRBJ2-6; 7 bases agree with TRBD1. Per germline, CDR1 SGHTA and CDR2 FQGNSA. This CDR3 is 16 amino acids long. The ends lost 1 base at V and 2 bases at J; junction bases unmatched: 2. CDR3 coding DNA: TGTGCCAGCAGCTTAGGAGGGGGCGCTGGGGCCAACGTCCTGACTTTC. Translated, it gives CASSLGGGAGANVLTF.

This clone turned up a few times. Other DNA sequences in this sample translate to the same CDR3. The DNA for the CDR3 is TGTGCCAGCAGCTTAACGCGTATGAACACTGAAGCTTTCTTT. Protein product: CASSLTRMNTEAFF. V gene TRBV11-3 combines with J gene TRBJ1-1; D is unresolved. The germline V gene has CDR1 SGHNT and CDR2 YENEEA. This CDR3 comprises 14 residues. V was shortened by 2 bases and J by 0 bases, with 7 bases between the two germline ends.

This clone was seen only a few times. CDR3 DNA: TGTGCCAGCAGTGAGGGCCCAGGGTGGGAGACCCAGTACTTC. Protein product: CASSEGPGWETQYF. This chain connects TRBV2 to TRBJ2-5, with D possibly TRBD1 on 5 matching bases. Trimming stripped 3 bases from V and 5 bases from J, with 13 bases between. Germline-derived CDR1 and CDR2 are SNHLY and FYNNEI. This CDR3 spans 14 amino acids.

This clone appeared a few times. This chain uses TRBV14 with TRBJ2-3, with 7 nucleotides matching TRBD2. Trimming at V came to 2 bases and at J to 5 bases, leaving 4 bases not matched to a gene. The CDR3 covers 14 residues. Germline-derived CDR1 and CDR2 are SGHDN and FVKESK. The CDR3 region has the DNA TGTGCCAGCAGCCAAAGGGACTACAGAGATACGCAGTATTTT. Its translation is CASSQRDYRDTQYF.

The table lists this clone with a few counts. The chain couples TRBV7-2 to TRBJ2-1; 10 bases map to TRBD2. This CDR3 has 16 residues. With V trimmed by 1 base and J by 8 bases, 8 bases remained unmatched. The germline CDR1 and CDR2 sequences are SGHTA and FQGNSA. The CDR3 nucleotides are TGTGCCAGCAGCTTAGTTAATCGTCTAGCGGGAGATGAGCAGTTCTTC. Its translation: CASSLVNRLAGDEQFF.

The chain uses TRBV7-2 and TRBJ2-1; D may be TRBD1 (5 bases). This CDR3 is built from 16 residues. Trimming pared 4 bases from V and 0 bases from J, leaving 13 bases between. Germline V gene lookup returns CDR1 SGHTA and CDR2 FQGNSA. The CDR3 is CASSSNRISSYNEQFF. CDR3 in DNA: TGTGCCAGCAGCTCCAACAGGATCAGCTCCTACAATGAGCAGTTCTTC.